The 15 T cell receptor beta chains presented below share a single source sample, sequenced in a study of T cell responses to AZD1222 COVID-19 vaccine. Repertoires were generated with immunoSEQ multiplex PCR, while TCRdb's copy carries only in-frame clones and drops some. The sample contains just over 60,000 clones, roughly 80% of which appear only once. The input for sequencing was peripheral blood, taken on day 0 of AZD1222 vaccination. The receptors come from an adult in good health.

The rearrangement joins TRBV7-6 to TRBJ1-4, with D possibly TRBD1 on 5 matching bases. Germline values: CDR1 SGHVS, CDR2 FNYEAQ. V was cut by 5 bases and J by 7 bases, with 17 bases left in between. This CDR3 region has 15 residues. CDR3 residues: CASSTRGAQGEKLFF. DNA of the CDR3: TGTGCCAGCAGCACCCGAGGGGCTCAGGGTGAAAAACTGTTTTTT. Based on the CDR3 plus reference TRBV7-6 and TRBJ1-4, the full variable domain is GAGVSQSPRYKVTKRGQDVALRCDPISGHVSLYWYRQALGQGPEFLTYFNYEAQQDKSGLPNDRFSAERPEGSISTLTIQRTEQRDSAMYRCASSTRGAQGEKLFFGSGTQLSVL.

This clone was seen at least ten times. This rearrangement joins TRBV28 to TRBJ1-5; D is ambiguous. This CDR3 is 13 amino acids long. Germline V gives CDR1 MDHEN, CDR2 SYDVKM. The ends were cut back, 10 bases at V and 6 bases at J, with 16 bases in the middle. CDR3 coding DNA: TGTGCCACCTGCCGGACGGACTTTCAGCCCCAGCATTTT. As protein: CATCRTDFQPQHF.

The chain combines TRBV24-1 with TRBJ1-2; D remains unclear. V shed 3 bases and J shed 10 bases, with 14 bases lying between them. The CDR3 is 13 amino acids. Looked up from germline, CDR1 is KGHDR and CDR2 is SFDVKD. The DNA of the CDR3 is TGTGCCACCAGTGATACCGAGTTGAGTGACTACACCTTC. Protein sequence: CATSDTELSDYTF.

This chain uses TRBV5-1 with TRBJ2-5; D call uncertain. The germline CDR1 and CDR2 sequences are SGHRS and YFSETQ. The CDR3 has 17 amino acids. Trimming removed 0 bases at V and 5 bases at J, with 20 bases between. The DNA of the CDR3 is TGCGCCAGCAGCTTGGCCGAGGTGGCCGCTTTGTGGGAGACCCAGTACTTC. This translates into CASSLAEVAALWETQYF.

The V and J genes are TRBV7-2 and TRBJ2-5; weak D call: TRBD1 (5 bases). Trimming cost V 7 bases and J 5 bases, with 14 bases left between them. CDR3 size: 13 residues. CDR1 and CDR2 (germline): SGHTA, FQGNSA. The DNA for the CDR3 is TGTGCCAGCACCTTCTATGGGGCTGAGACCCAGTACTTC. It specifies CASTFYGAETQYF. Full variable domain (rest looked up from reference TRBV7-2 and TRBJ2-5): GAGVSQSPSNKVTEKGKDVELRCDPISGHTALYWYRQSLGQGLEFLIYFQGNSAPDKSGLPSDRFSAERTGGSVSTLTIQRTQQEDSAVYLCASTFYGAETQYFGPGTRLLVL.

The rearrangement uses TRBV12-1 and TRBJ2-4; the table's D gene call, TRBD1, was not cross checked with the DNA. TRBV12-1 counts as a pseudogene. The CDR3 covers 16 residues. CDR3 sequence (DNA): TGTGCCAGCAGCTTTTGCAGAACCCTAGCCAAAAACATTCAGTACTTC. It specifies CASSFCRTLAKNIQYF.

The chain is built from TRBV2 and TRBJ2-7; the D is unclear. Germline V gene data show CDR1 as SNHLY and CDR2 as FYNNEI. CDR3 length: 11 amino acids. Trimming shortened V by 3 bases and J by 4 bases, and 4 bases separated the two germline ends. The CDR3 region is CASSDRYEQYF. The DNA for the CDR3 is TGTGCCAGCAGTGACAGGTACGAGCAGTACTTC. Complete variable domain (other parts from reference TRBV2 and TRBJ2-7): EPEVTQTPSHQVTQMGQEVILRCVPISNHLYFYWYRQILGQKVEFLVSFYNNEISEKSEIFDDQFSVERPDGSNFTLKIRSTKLEDSAMYFCASSDRYEQYFGPGTRLTVT.

The gene calls are TRBV10-2 and TRBJ1-1; tentative D call: TRBD1 (5 bases). The CDR3 covers 12 residues. Trimming stripped 8 bases from V and 1 base from J, with 8 bases between. Germline-derived CDR1 and CDR2 are WSHSY and SAAADI. This CDR3 is CASHRQNTEAFF. CDR3 DNA sequence: TGCGCCAGCCACAGGCAGAACACTGAAGCTTTCTTT.

The chain combines TRBV5-1 with TRBJ2-5; D might be TRBD1 (6 bases). CDR3 length: 16 amino acids. V lost 4 bases and J 2 bases, leaving 18 bases between the germline ends. Germline CDR1 reads SGHRS; CDR2 reads YFSETQ. The CDR3 reads CASSPPRVGGQETQYF. In DNA form, the CDR3 reads TGCGCCAGCAGCCCTCCTCGTGTAGGGGGACAAGAGACCCAGTACTTC.

The gene calls are TRBV27 and TRBJ1-4; 7 bases fit TRBD1. V shed 0 bases, J shed 3 bases, and the junction held 1 base outside the gene matches. CDR3 length equals 15 residues. Germline CDR1 MNHEY, CDR2 SMNVEV (reference sequence). Here the CDR3 reads CASSLSGTANEKLFF. The DNA for the CDR3 is TGTGCCAGCAGTTTATCAGGGACAGCTAATGAAAAACTGTTTTTT.

This chain links TRBV7-9 with TRBJ2-7, with D possibly TRBD1 on 5 matching bases. Per germline, CDR1 SEHNR and CDR2 FQNEAQ (reference sequence). Trimming removed 6 bases at V and 4 bases at J, with 10 bases between. This CDR3 has 12 amino acids. The CDR3 nucleotides read TGTGCCAGCAGTTGGACATCTTACGAGCAGTACTTC. It translates to CASSWTSYEQYF.

The CDR3 DNA reads TGTGCCAGCAAGAAGGCGGGAGACTATGGCTACACCTTC. As protein: CASKKAGDYGYTF. This sequence joins TRBV28 and TRBJ1-2; D unresolved. Germline CDR1 is MDHEN and CDR2 is SYDVKM. CDR3 length: 13 residues. The V end was cut by 7 bases, the J end by 3 bases, with 12 bases between.

This clone was observed a handful of times. The rearrangement uses TRBV29-1 and TRBJ2-7, with TRBD1 matching 7 bases. The CDR3 length is 12 residues. V dropped 4 bases and J dropped 3; count of bases not matched to a gene: 3. CDR1 is SQVTM and CDR2 is ANQGSEA in the germline V gene. The CDR3 loop is CSVGDRDYEQYF. The CDR3 DNA follows: TGCAGCGTTGGAGACAGGGACTACGAGCAGTACTTC.

The V call is TRBV7-9, the J call TRBJ1-3; D is uncertain. CDR1 and CDR2 (germline): SEHNR, FQNEAQ (reference sequence). This CDR3 region has 14 residues. Trimming shortened V by 6 bases and J by 4 bases, and 13 bases separated the two germline ends. CDR3: CASRSIGFGNTIYF. CDR3 nucleotides: TGTGCCAGCAGGTCAATCGGGTTCGGAAACACCATATATTTT.

This rearrangement joins TRBV27 to TRBJ2-5; D possibly corresponds to TRBD2 (5 bases). Trimming removed 8 bases at V and 7 bases at J, with 23 bases between. Germline CDR1 is MNHEY and CDR2 is SMNVEV (reference sequence). This CDR3 is built from 15 residues. CDR3 coding DNA: TGTGCCAGCGCCCTTACGAGTCAGGCCGAGGGGACCCAGTACTTC. Translating it yields CASALTSQAEGTQYF.